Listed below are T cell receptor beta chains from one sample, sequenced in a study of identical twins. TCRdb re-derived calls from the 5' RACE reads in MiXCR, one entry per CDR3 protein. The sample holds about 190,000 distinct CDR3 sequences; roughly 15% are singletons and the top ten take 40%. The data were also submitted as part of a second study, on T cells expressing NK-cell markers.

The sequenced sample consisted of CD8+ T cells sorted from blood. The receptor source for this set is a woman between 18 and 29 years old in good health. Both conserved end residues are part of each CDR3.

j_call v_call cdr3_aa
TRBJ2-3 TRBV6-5 CASSYSDGGPDTQYF
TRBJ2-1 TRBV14 CASSQETSGNNEQFF
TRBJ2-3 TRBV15 CATSPKPGEGTDTQYF
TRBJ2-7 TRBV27 CASSSSGGGRVYEQYF
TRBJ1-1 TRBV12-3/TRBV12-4 CASSLWTEAFF
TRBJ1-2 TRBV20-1 CSAKDQGLYGYTF
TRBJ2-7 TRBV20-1 CSAPRQDTYEQYF
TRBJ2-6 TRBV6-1 CASSVSGAGANVLTF
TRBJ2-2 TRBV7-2 CASSLVGGELFF
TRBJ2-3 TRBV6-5 CASSSLFSGRSTDTQYF
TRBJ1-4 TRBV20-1 CSARGTGMGEKLFF
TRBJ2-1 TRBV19 CASSMEGGRAGNEQFF
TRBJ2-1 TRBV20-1 CSARGYGTRGLDEQFF
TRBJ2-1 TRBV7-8 CASSTLGTPNRNEQFF
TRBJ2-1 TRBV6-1 CASTKDRGRTNEQFF
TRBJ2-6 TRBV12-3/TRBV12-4 CASSHLLRSGANVLTF
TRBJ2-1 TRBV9 CASSTGLNEQFF
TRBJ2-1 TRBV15 CATSPSWTPYNEQFF
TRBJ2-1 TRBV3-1 CASSLKASPRGEQFF
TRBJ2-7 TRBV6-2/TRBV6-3 CASSYPEEQYF
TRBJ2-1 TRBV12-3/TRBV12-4 CASTQIGAAYNEQFF
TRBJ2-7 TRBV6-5 CASSYKLEFSYEQYF